This TCR beta chain appears in the sequencing data of a study of blood T cells in healthy people across ages. The ends were cut back, 8 bases at V and 2 bases at J, with 17 bases in the middle. The CDR3 sequence is 15 residues long. Germline V gene sequence: CDR1 MGHDK, CDR2 SYGVNS. A second PCR of about 6 to 11 cycles used a sample-barcoded 5' primer and a J-beta primer mix. One entry per CDR3 protein results from TCRdb running MiXCR on the 5' RACE reads. The table has approximately 760,000 distinct CDR3 sequences, 25% seen once. Around 9.5 milliliters of peripheral blood were drawn from each donor. Findings and caveats of the study: Age showed a roughly linear inverse relationship with TCR beta diversity per million T cells. Donors of long life had a larger count of naive CD4+ cells and greater diversity than aged donors.

Comment on this clonotype: What it binds is unknown.

The same sample was also studied in work on T cells of mothers and their children. From that report: The study found slightly higher but non-significant overlap in related versus unrelated mother-child pairs.

The sequence came from a boy aged 10-17 years in good health. Source material: blood. V gene TRBV25-1 combines with J gene TRBJ2-3, with unresolved D. DNA of the CDR3: TGTGCCAGCCTTAAAAGACCGCGCCTCACAGATACGCAGTATTTT. Its translation is CASLKRPRLTDTQYF.